The clone carrying this TCR beta chain was picked up many times. The target antigen is unknown. The data originate from a study of blood T cells in healthy people across ages. Overall study results and limits: Age brought a roughly linear fall in TCR beta diversity measured per million T cells. Fewer expanded clones and more diversity marked long-lived versus aged donors.

It was with a sample-barcoded 5' primer and a J-beta primer mix that a second PCR of about 7 to 12 cycles was run. Every single cDNA molecule received a tag from a template-switch adaptor with 12 random nucleotides. TCRdb passed the 5' RACE reads through MiXCR, listing each CDR3 protein once. The repertoire holds 800,000 to 950,000 distinct CDR3 sequences, with about 29% as singletons. Per germline, CDR1 MNHEY and CDR2 SMNVEV (reference sequence). The V and J ends lost 2 bases and 2 bases, in that order; junction bases with no gene match: 4. The CDR3 runs to 15 residues. The same sample was also studied in work on T cells of mothers and their children.

The material sequenced was blood. The sequence was collected from a woman aged 40 to 50 in good health. The chain links TRBV27 to TRBJ2-7, with 9 bases identical to TRBD1. This CDR3 reads CASSLGTGYTYEQYF. The CDR3 DNA is TGTGCCAGCAGTTTAGGGACAGGGTACACCTACGAGCAGTACTTC.